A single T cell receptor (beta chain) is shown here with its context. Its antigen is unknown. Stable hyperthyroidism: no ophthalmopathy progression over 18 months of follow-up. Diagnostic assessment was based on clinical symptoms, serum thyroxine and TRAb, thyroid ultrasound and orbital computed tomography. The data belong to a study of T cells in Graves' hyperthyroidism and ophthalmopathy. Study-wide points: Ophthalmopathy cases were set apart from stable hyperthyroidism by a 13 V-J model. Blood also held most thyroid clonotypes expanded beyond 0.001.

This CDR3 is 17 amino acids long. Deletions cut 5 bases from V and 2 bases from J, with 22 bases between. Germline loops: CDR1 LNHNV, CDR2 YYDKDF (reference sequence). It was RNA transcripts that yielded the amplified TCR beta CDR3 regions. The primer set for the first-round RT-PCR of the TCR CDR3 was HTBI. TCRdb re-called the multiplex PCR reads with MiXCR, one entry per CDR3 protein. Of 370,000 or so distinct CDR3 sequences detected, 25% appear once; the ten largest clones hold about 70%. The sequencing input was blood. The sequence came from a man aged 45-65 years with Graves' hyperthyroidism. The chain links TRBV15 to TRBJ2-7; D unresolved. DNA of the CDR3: TGTGCCACCAGCGGAATAAATCTGGTCTCTTCCCCCTACGAGCAGTACTTC. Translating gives CATSGINLVSSPYEQYF.